This T cell receptor beta chain was profiled in a study of blood T cell repertoires in COVID-19. The method was immunoSEQ multiplex PCR; TCRdb's version includes in-frame clones alone and lacks a portion of them. The sample has roughly 50,000 clones, 70% to 90% seen once. The clonotype comes from an elderly woman with COVID-19, enrolled during active disease. The material sequenced was peripheral blood.

CDR3: CSASLATSTDTQYF. The CDR3 bases are TGCAGTGCTAGTCTAGCGACGAGCACAGATACGCAGTATTTT. This chain uses TRBV20-1 with TRBJ2-3, with D maybe TRBD2 (6 bases). There are 14 residues in the CDR3. V dropped 3 bases and J dropped 0 bases, with 10 bases sitting between them. The germline V gene encodes CDR1 DFQATT and CDR2 SNEGSKA (reference sequence).